The clone carrying this T cell receptor beta chain was seen a few times. The data originate from a study of blood T cell repertoires in COVID-19. Whole-study context: Both acute and convalescent COVID-19 samples were obtained from the United States, Italy and Spain.

This CDR3 spans 14 amino acids. Germline lookup yields CDR1 MNHNS and CDR2 SASEGT. V lost 3 bases and J lost 7, with 15 bases in between. Participants had their cohort set by participant-reported clinical history. Donors in Cohort 3 counted as recovered after two negative PCRs, clearance, or symptom resolution. Under the authors' procedure: For nucleated cells, counts were estimated from reference gene primer amplification. The table came from immunoSEQ multiplex PCR; TCRdb's copy has only in-frame clones and leaves some out. The V and J calls and the clone size are those of that table, but D and trimming were determined from the DNA. This sample has about 240,000 clones, with approximately 90% found just once.

The V and J genes are TRBV6-1 and TRBJ1-2; D is undetermined. This clonotype originated in a woman in her 30s who had recovered from COVID-19. Sequenced input: PBMCs or T cells enriched from blood (not recorded which). The chain's CDR3 is CASSEVTAGGGYTF. The CDR3 DNA is TGTGCCAGCAGTGAGGTTACAGCGGGTGGTGGCTACACCTTC.